This TCR beta chain was observed in a study of shared clonotypes between healthy human individuals. Study-level results: The donor pool, a small one, limited the genetic and exposure-history diversity represented. Clonotype sharing among donors likely depends on sequencing depth.

What was sequenced on ten immunoSEQ deep assay plates was unsorted PBMC DNA. TCRdb's copy holds only in-frame clones and misses some; the assay was immunoSEQ multiplex PCR. The sample consists of about 480,000 clones, about 79% of them appearing once. With regard to this clone: Its matching antigen is unknown.

Germline assignment: CDR1 LNHNV and CDR2 YYDKDF (reference sequence). The CDR3 covers 14 residues. V lost 1 base to trimming and J lost 4 bases, with 11 bases between them. The origin of this receptor is a woman in her 40s in good health. Some clones in this sample may be carry-over from other donors' samples. Sequences were obtained from PBMCs. The chain combines TRBV15 with TRBJ2-7; D is unclear. The CDR3 spells CATSRGVVGYEQYF. CDR3 DNA: TGTGCCACCAGCAGAGGGGTGGTGGGTTACGAGCAGTACTTC.